A selection of T cell receptor beta chains follows, all from one sample in a study of CD8 T cells in ankylosing spondylitis. A single record per CDR3 protein comes from TCRdb applying MiXCR to the 5' RACE reads. This table holds approximately 150,000 distinct CDR3 sequences, around 43% found once. Input material: synovial fluid, either unsorted or a sorted T cell fraction (not recorded which). These TCRs come from a male donor with ankylosing spondylitis. Each CDR3 is given without its conserved first and last residue. The order of the fields is V gene, CDR3 protein.

v_call: TRBV7-2; cdr3_aa: ASSPTSGVGF
v_call: TRBV27; cdr3_aa: ASSPPLGANLEYGYT
v_call: TRBV27; cdr3_aa: ASSFREEGETQY
v_call: TRBV12-3/TRBV12-4; cdr3_aa: ASTQGSGANVLT
v_call: TRBV28; cdr3_aa: ASSLFPPSRYEQY
v_call: TRBV20-1; cdr3_aa: SARVIPTSGGLTYEQY
v_call: TRBV20-1; cdr3_aa: SASGSEGSPLH
v_call: TRBV10-3; cdr3_aa: ATAFDSYNEQF
v_call: TRBV10-3; cdr3_aa: AISDRGKTGEEKLF
v_call: TRBV20-1; cdr3_aa: SARDISSTNEKLF
v_call: TRBV11-2; cdr3_aa: ASSLDFSPGELF
v_call: TRBV19; cdr3_aa: ASYGGPYNEQF
v_call: TRBV3-1; cdr3_aa: ASSQDRGRVAIYYGYT
v_call: TRBV4-1; cdr3_aa: ASSQWGQGAGSGQF
v_call: TRBV19; cdr3_aa: ASRSGSSSYNEQF
v_call: TRBV7-9; cdr3_aa: ASSLGAWDSSNGYT
v_call: TRBV20-1; cdr3_aa: SARWRDGAREQF
v_call: TRBV12-3/TRBV12-4; cdr3_aa: ASSVDGRGHYEQY
v_call: TRBV2; cdr3_aa: ASTFLVTVQETQY
v_call: TRBV11-1; cdr3_aa: ASSLVNGQDRNTGELF
v_call: TRBV12-3/TRBV12-4; cdr3_aa: ASSLFRETQY
v_call: TRBV6-1; cdr3_aa: ASSEMADSYNEQF
v_call: TRBV4-3; cdr3_aa: ASSQDPPWRLAGGKEQY
v_call: TRBV4-2; cdr3_aa: ASSQDLLTLATEAF
v_call: TRBV3-1; cdr3_aa: ASSQDPPDSHYTDTQY
v_call: TRBV7-9; cdr3_aa: ASSSSPTGELF
v_call: TRBV4-3; cdr3_aa: ASSRTWMETQY
v_call: TRBV6-1; cdr3_aa: ASSPTPSPNTGELF
v_call: TRBV18; cdr3_aa: ASSPRLYLSSGNTIY
v_call: TRBV9; cdr3_aa: ASSVARQQGGANVLT
v_call: TRBV30; cdr3_aa: AWSLYISNQPQH
v_call: TRBV4-3; cdr3_aa: ASSLWIRGTNEKLF
v_call: TRBV12-3/TRBV12-4; cdr3_aa: ASSFLIDPGDILGTGELF